This T cell receptor beta chain was sequenced for a study of T cell changes during pregnancy in multiple sclerosis. Germline-derived CDR1 and CDR2 are SSHAT and FNYEAQ (reference sequence). This CDR3 has 16 amino acids. V was pared by 0 bases and J by 3 bases, with 4 bases of the junction left unmatched. Data came from immunoSEQ multiplex PCR; TCRdb stores just in-frame clones and leaves some out. The sample records about 67,000 clones, roughly 87% being singletons. The clonotype originates from a female donor with multiple sclerosis, enrolled in a pregnancy study. This chain joins TRBV7-7 and TRBJ2-2; 7 bases map to TRBD1. The source was peripheral blood, collected in the first trimester of pregnancy. The CDR3 DNA is TGTGCCAGCAGCTTAGCGACAGGGCTGGACACCGGGGAGCTGTTTTTT. Amino acids: CASSLATGLDTGELFF. The full variable domain, its missing parts supplied by reference TRBV7-7 and TRBJ2-2, is GAGVSQSPRYKVTKRGQDVTLRCDPISSHATLYWYQQALGQGPEFLTYFNYEAQPDKSGLPSDRFSAERPEGSISTLTIQRTEQRDSAMYRCASSLATGLDTGELFFGEGSRLTVL.